One and the same sample provided the 20 T cell receptor beta chains below, sequenced in a study of Ad26.COV2.S vaccination and SARS-CoV-2 variants (dated by TCRdb to about 2021). In light of the paper, this sample's treatment or condition label describes: around 19 received Ad26.COV2.S at low or high dose, single or two shots; roughly five received placebo; per-sample allocation not given. Repertoires of vaccine and placebo recipients were sequenced from samples collected on day 63 after the first injection. Library generation was performed with the immunoSEQ multiplex PCR assay. The clones in this table, taken by TCRdb from immuneACCESS, are in-frame only. Not every clone is retained; where verified, under half of the shortfall comes from an unresolved V gene, and the cause of the rest is unknown. Recorded for this sample are roughly 320,000 clones; 70% to 90% of them occurred a single time. In total, the top ten clones hold around 2% of the sample.

The source material was peripheral blood, sampled in a trial of Ad26.COV2.S vaccine versus placebo. The receptors were gathered from a person between 18 and 60 years old who received the Ad26.COV2.S COVID-19 vaccine or a placebo.

The chain has TRBV6-5 and TRBJ2-7; 8 positions match TRBD1. Per germline, CDR1 MNHEY and CDR2 SVGAGI. Trimming cost V 6 bases and J 0 bases; bases outside gene matches: 7. The CDR3 is made up of 15 amino acids. CDR3 region: CASSPGQGRSYEQYF. The CDR3 nucleotides are TGTGCCAGCAGCCCCGGACAGGGCCGCTCCTACGAGCAGTACTTC.

The chain joins TRBV5-1 to TRBJ2-7; TRBD1 agrees at 12 bases. The CDR3 has 16 residues. With V trimmed by 1 base and J by 2 bases, 4 bases remained unmatched. Germline V lookup: CDR1 SGHRS, CDR2 YFSETQ. The CDR3: CASSLRGQGAAYEQYF. The CDR3, as DNA: TGCGCCAGCAGCTTGCGGGGACAGGGGGCGGCCTACGAGCAGTACTTC.

The rearrangement links TRBV15 to TRBJ2-7; 7 bases line up with TRBD1. V was pared by 2 bases and J by 2 bases, with 6 bases of the junction left unmatched. CDR1 is LNHNV, CDR2 YYDKDF, per germline (reference sequence). The length of the CDR3 is 15 residues. The CDR3 sequence is CATSRNLGQAYEQYF. The CDR3 nucleotides read TGTGCCACCAGCAGAAACCTTGGACAGGCCTACGAGCAGTACTTC.

The V gene is TRBV3-1 (or the pseudogene TRBV3-2), the J gene TRBJ1-4, with D unresolved. This CDR3 is built from 16 residues. Trimming cost V 0 bases and J 7 bases, with 15 bases left between them. Germline loops: CDR1 LGHDT, CDR2 YNNKEL (reference sequence). The chain's CDR3 is CASSQDGAGSLEKLFF. Written as DNA, the CDR3 is TGTGCCAGCAGCCAAGATGGTGCAGGAAGTCTTGAAAAACTGTTTTTT.

The V call is TRBV6-2 or TRBV6-3, the J call TRBJ2-2; no clear D gene. V lost 2 bases and J lost 3, with 10 bases in between. CDR1 is MNHEY, CDR2 SVGEGT, per germline. The CDR3 is 15 residues long. The CDR3 loop is CASSYLARYTGELFF. DNA for the CDR3: TGTGCCAGCAGTTACCTGGCGAGGTACACCGGGGAGCTGTTTTTT.

V usage is TRBV15 and J usage is TRBJ2-6; D gene uncertain. The CDR3 length is 14 residues. Trimming took off 5 bases at V and 5 bases at J, with 10 bases between the two ends. CDR1 and CDR2 (germline): LNHNV, YYDKDF (reference sequence). Here the CDR3 reads CATSGEYRANVLTF. The DNA for the CDR3 is TGTGCCACCAGCGGCGAATACAGGGCCAACGTCCTGACTTTC.

The gene calls are TRBV6-5 and TRBJ1-2; D not certain. Trimming removed 5 bases at V and 8 bases at J, with 12 bases between. CDR3 length: 12 amino acids. Germline CDR1 and CDR2: MNHEY and SVGAGI. CDR3 protein: CASSNGPGGYTF. The CDR3 DNA reads TGTGCCAGCAGTAACGGACCGGGGGGCTACACCTTC.

The chain carries TRBV6-5 and TRBJ1-3; D call uncertain. The CDR3 spans 14 residues. CDR1 is MNHEY, CDR2 SVGAGI, per germline. V was trimmed by 0 bases and J by 8 bases, leaving 11 bases between them. CDR3 sequence (DNA): TGTGCCAGCAGTTACTCGTCGGGTAGGGACACCATATATTTT. Protein sequence: CASSYSSGRDTIYF.

This clone has more than one count but fewer than ten. This chain uses TRBV7-8 with TRBJ1-1; 12 bases are shared with TRBD1. Trimming at V came to 5 bases and at J to 0 bases, leaving 10 bases not matched to a gene. This CDR3 region has 18 residues. CDR1 and CDR2 (germline): SGHVS, FQNEAQ. DNA for the CDR3: TGTGCCAGCAGCCGATTTGGGACAGGGGGCCTCATGAACACTGAAGCTTTCTTT. Translation: CASSRFGTGGLMNTEAFF.

The gene calls are TRBV11-2 and TRBJ2-1; TRBD2 matches at 7 bases. The junction had 15 bases not matched to a gene; V was cut back by 8 bases and J by 11 bases. CDR1 SGHAT and CDR2 FQNNGV come from the germline V gene. The CDR3 is 14 residues long. The chain's CDR3 is CASAGGTGTTQQFF. CDR3 DNA sequence: TGTGCCAGCGCCGGGGGGACCGGGACTACACAGCAGTTCTTC. Together with reference TRBV11-2 and TRBJ2-1, the CDR3 gives the full variable domain: EAGVAQSPRYKIIEKRQSVAFWCNPISGHATLYWYQQILGQGPKLLIQFQNNGVVDDSQLPKDRFSAERLKGVDSTLKIQPAKLEDSAVYLCASAGGTGTTQQFFGPGTRLTVL.

J is TRBJ1-1 and V is TRBV14; no reliable D call. CDR1 and CDR2 from the germline V gene are SGHDN and FVKESK. The CDR3 spans 12 residues. Trimming removed 0 bases at V and 11 bases at J, with 10 bases between. This chain's CDR3 is CASSQDRGSAFF. Here the CDR3 DNA reads TGTGCCAGCAGCCAAGATCGGGGTTCGGCTTTCTTT.

The genes are TRBV7-8 and TRBJ1-4; D is perhaps TRBD1 (5 bases). Looked up from germline, CDR1 is SGHVS and CDR2 is FQNEAQ. V dropped 3 bases and J dropped 0 bases, with 14 bases sitting between them. CDR3 length equals 17 residues. CDR3 sequence (DNA): TGTGCCAGCAGCTTGGGCTTTCGGGGCGCAACTAATGAAAAACTGTTTTTT. Amino acids: CASSLGFRGATNEKLFF.

Only one count was recorded for this clone. The genes are TRBV5-1 and TRBJ2-7; D unclear. This CDR3 is 15 amino acids long. Germline CDR1 and CDR2: SGHRS and YFSETQ. Trimming removed 1 base at V and 6 bases at J, with 17 bases between. The CDR3 DNA reads TGCGCCAGCAGCTTGAGGTCGACCGGGTCCACCGAGCAGTACTTC. It codes for CASSLRSTGSTEQYF.

This rearrangement joins TRBV19 to TRBJ1-3; TRBD1 aligns across 9 bases. Germline loops: CDR1 LNHDA, CDR2 SQIVND (reference sequence). Germline trimming cut 4 bases from V and 4 bases from J; bases unmatched to any gene: 8. This CDR3 is 16 amino acids long. The CDR3 DNA is TGTGCCAGTAGTACGAGGGACAGGGCACACGGAAACACCATATATTTT. Translating it yields CASSTRDRAHGNTIYF.

CDR3 bases: TGTGCCAGCTCACTTATGCCCGGGACAGGGAGCGAGCAGTACTTC. Amino acid sequence: CASSLMPGTGSEQYF. The chain is built from TRBV18 and TRBJ2-7; 9 positions agree with TRBD1. With 4 bases clipped from V and 6 bases from J, the junction kept 10 bases outside the gene matches. Germline CDR1 reads KGHSH; CDR2 reads LQKENI. The CDR3 has 15 amino acids.

The rearrangement links TRBV27 to TRBJ2-1; TRBD2 matches at 10 bases. CDR1 is MNHEY and CDR2 is SMNVEV in the germline V gene (reference sequence). J gave up 8 bases and V 6 bases, and 10 bases lay outside the gene matches. The CDR3 sequence is 15 residues long. In DNA, the CDR3 is TGTGCCAGCAGATCTCCCTCTAGCGGGGGCTATGAGCAGTTCTTC. Translation: CASRSPSSGGYEQFF.

The rearrangement uses TRBV7-8 and TRBJ1-2, with 10 bases fitting TRBD1. V dropped 6 bases and J dropped 8; count of bases not matched to a gene: 9. This CDR3 region has 14 residues. CDR1 and CDR2 (germline): SGHVS, FQNEAQ. The CDR3 loop is CASRQTGGIRGYTF. As DNA, the CDR3 is TGTGCCAGCAGACAGACAGGGGGCATTCGGGGCTACACCTTC.

As regards this clone: A read error may explain this, as a much larger clone is one base away. Other nucleotide sequences in the sample specify the same CDR3. The V gene is TRBV5-1, the J gene TRBJ1-1; the match to TRBD1 covers 8 bases. The V and J ends lost 3 bases and 4 bases, in that order; junction bases with no gene match: 5. The CDR3 is 14 amino acids. Germline values: CDR1 SGHRS, CDR2 YFSETQ. In DNA, the CDR3 is TGCGCCAGCAGCTCCCAAACAGGGGGCACTGAAGCTTTCTTT. Amino acids: CASSSQTGGTEAFF. The whole variable domain, remainder taken from reference TRBV5-1 and TRBJ1-1, is KAGVTQTPRYLIKTRGQQVTLSCSPISGHRSVSWYQQTPGQGLQFLFEYFSETQRNKGNFPGRFSGRQFSNSRSEMNVSTLELGDSALYLCASSSQTGGTEAFFGQGTRLTVV.

V is TRBV7-9 and J is TRBJ1-1, with no clear D. CDR1 is SEHNR, CDR2 FQNEAQ, per germline (reference sequence). The V gene lost 1 base and the J gene lost 0 bases, with 9 bases spanning the gap. The CDR3 runs to 15 residues. As DNA, the CDR3 is TGTGCCAGCAGCTTAGGTGGCCAAATGAACACTGAAGCTTTCTTT. This sequence encodes CASSLGGQMNTEAFF.

The chain uses TRBV2 and TRBJ1-1; D call uncertain. The CDR3 is 14 residues long. V lost 4 bases and J 1 base, leaving 10 bases between the germline ends. CDR1 is SNHLY and CDR2 is FYNNEI in the germline V gene. The chain's CDR3 is CASSGYRQNTEAFF. The CDR3 DNA follows: TGTGCCAGCAGTGGGTATCGCCAGAACACTGAAGCTTTCTTT. Filled out from reference TRBV2 and TRBJ1-1, the complete variable domain reads EPEVTQTPSHQVTQMGQEVILRCVPISNHLYFYWYRQILGQKVEFLVSFYNNEISEKSEIFDDQFSVERPDGSNFTLKIRSTKLEDSAMYFCASSGYRQNTEAFFGQGTRLTVV.